The 25 T cell receptor beta chains below all came from one sample that was sequenced in a study of Ad26.COV2.S vaccination and SARS-CoV-2 variants. TCRdb keeps only in-frame clones here, not all; method: immunoSEQ multiplex PCR. The sample holds around 420,000 clones, roughly 90% seen once. As to treatment: approximately 18 received Ad26.COV2.S at low or high dose, single or two shots; about 5 received placebo; per-sample allocation not given. Sampling occurred on day 63 after the first vaccine or placebo injection. This sample comprised peripheral blood, obtained in a trial of Ad26.COV2.S vaccine versus placebo. These receptors were taken from a person between 18 and 65 years old who received the Ad26.COV2.S COVID-19 vaccine or a placebo.

The chain joins TRBV6-1 to TRBJ2-1; D perhaps matches TRBD2 (6 bases). Per the germline V gene, CDR1 is MNHNS and CDR2 is SASEGT. The CDR3 has 14 residues. Trimming removed 1 base at V and 2 bases at J, with 6 bases between. CDR3 region: CASSEERAYNEQFF. The CDR3, as DNA: TGTGCCAGCAGTGAAGAGCGGGCCTACAATGAGCAGTTCTTC.

This chain links TRBV21-1 with TRBJ2-1; TRBD1 was called by the table and not checked on the DNA. TRBV21-1 corresponds to a pseudogene. This CDR3 has 15 amino acids. CDR3 sequence: CASTPRDRGYNEQFF. CDR3 bases: TGTGCCAGCACACCCCGGGACAGGGGGTACAATGAGCAGTTCTTC.

The chain recombines TRBV6-5 with TRBJ2-7, with 10 bases aligning to TRBD1. CDR1 and CDR2 (germline): MNHEY, SVGAGI. The junction had 5 bases not matched to a gene; V was cut back by 0 bases and J by 6 bases. The CDR3 consists of 15 residues. CDR3 in DNA: TGTGCCAGCAGTTACTCAAAGACAGGGGGCTCCGAGCAGTACTTC. Its protein is CASSYSKTGGSEQYF.

J is TRBJ2-1 and V is TRBV7-9, with TRBD1 matching over 9 bases. J was trimmed by 3 bases and V by 5 bases; bases with no gene match: 8. Germline-derived CDR1 and CDR2 are SEHNR and FQNEAQ (reference sequence). The CDR3 is 16 residues long. The CDR3 region is CASSGRGQGFYNEQFF. The CDR3 DNA reads TGTGCCAGCAGCGGCCGGGGACAGGGCTTCTACAATGAGCAGTTCTTC.

This clone was detected only once. The CDR3 loop reads CASSPIVVGEQFF. The CDR3 nucleotides read TGTGCCAGCAGCCCGATCGTGGTCGGTGAGCAGTTCTTC. The chain combines TRBV11-2 with TRBJ2-1; no firm D call. Germline loops: CDR1 SGHAT, CDR2 FQNNGV. V lost 5 bases and J 9 bases, leaving 14 bases between the germline ends. The CDR3 consists of 13 residues. Filled out from reference TRBV11-2 and TRBJ2-1, the complete variable domain reads EAGVAQSPRYKIIEKRQSVAFWCNPISGHATLYWYQQILGQGPKLLIQFQNNGVVDDSQLPKDRFSAERLKGVDSTLKIQPAKLEDSAVYLCASSPIVVGEQFFGPGTRLTVL.

V and J are TRBV12-3 or TRBV12-4 and TRBJ2-7; TRBD2 is a possible D gene (5 bases). This CDR3 has 13 residues. Trimming stripped 5 bases from V and 2 bases from J, with 10 bases between. In DNA form, the CDR3 reads TGTGCCAGCAGTCTGACTAACACCTACGAGCAGTACTTC. Protein sequence: CASSLTNTYEQYF.

This chain joins TRBV3-1 (or the pseudogene TRBV3-2) and TRBJ2-1; 8 bases are a match to TRBD2. The CDR3 runs to 15 residues. The V segment lost 1 base and the J segment 9 bases; nucleotides outside the gene matches: 8. CDR1 is LGHDT and CDR2 is YNNKEL in the germline V gene (reference sequence). CDR3: CASSQVPGGAGEQFF. CDR3 DNA sequence: TGTGCCAGCAGCCAAGTGCCGGGGGGGGCCGGTGAGCAGTTCTTC.

The chain has TRBV27 and TRBJ1-2, with unresolved D. The germline V gene has CDR1 MNHEY and CDR2 SMNVEV (reference sequence). The CDR3 loop spans 16 amino acids. The ends were cut back, 2 bases at V and 0 bases at J, with 13 bases in the middle. The CDR3 reads CASSLVAGQTNYGYTF. In DNA, the CDR3 is TGTGCCAGCAGTTTAGTCGCTGGGCAGACTAACTATGGCTACACCTTC.

The chain links TRBV5-4 to TRBJ2-1; D perhaps matches TRBD1 (6 bases). The germline V gene encodes CDR1 SGHNT and CDR2 YYREEE (reference sequence). This CDR3 has 15 residues. The ends were cut back, 4 bases at V and 2 bases at J, with 13 bases in the middle. CDR3 bases: TGTGCCAGCAGCCAGGGGAGTTATACCTACAATGAGCAGTTCTTC. It encodes CASSQGSYTYNEQFF.

This chain uses TRBV18 with TRBJ1-1; weak D call: TRBD1 (6 bases). Trimming removed 1 base from V and 1 base from J, with 10 bases in between. Germline CDR1 and CDR2: KGHSH and LQKENI. The CDR3 is 15 amino acids. The CDR3 region is CASSPQGGRNTEAFF. The CDR3 coding sequence is TGTGCCAGCTCACCACAGGGGGGCAGGAACACTGAAGCTTTCTTT.

This clone was picked up one time. The V and J genes are TRBV5-4 and TRBJ2-7; 9 bases map to TRBD1. The CDR3 has 14 amino acids. V shed 2 bases, J shed 5 bases, and the junction held 5 bases outside the gene matches. CDR1 and CDR2 (germline): SGHNT, YYREEE (reference sequence). In DNA form, the CDR3 reads TGTGCCAGCAGCTTAAGGACAGGGGTTAACGAGCAGTACTTC. Its protein is CASSLRTGVNEQYF.

This clone has only one observation. The J gene is TRBJ1-1, the V gene TRBV7-3; perhaps TRBD1 as D (6 bases). This CDR3 spans 14 amino acids. Germline values: CDR1 SGHTA, CDR2 FQGTGA. Trimming cost V 3 bases and J 10 bases, with 18 bases left between them. The CDR3 sequence: CASSFGGRGSGAFF. In DNA form, the CDR3 reads TGTGCCAGCAGCTTTGGGGGGCGCGGTAGTGGAGCTTTCTTT.

The gene calls are TRBV11-3 and TRBJ2-1, with TRBD1 identical over 8 bases. The germline gives CDR1 SGHNT, CDR2 YENEEA. Unmatched junction bases numbered 4, after V lost 5 bases and J lost 4 bases. There are 14 residues in the CDR3. CDR3 in DNA: TGTGCCAGCAGCCGTGGACAGGGATACAATGAGCAGTTCTTC. Translating gives CASSRGQGYNEQFF.

This sequence joins TRBV30 and TRBJ2-7; possibly TRBD2 for D (6 bases). V was cut by 3 bases and J by 3 bases, with 15 bases left in between. CDR1 and CDR2 from the germline V gene are GTSNPN and SVGIG (reference sequence). The CDR3 sequence is 14 residues long. Here the CDR3 reads CAWSRRDRIYEQYF. CDR3 bases: TGTGCCTGGAGCCGGAGGGACCGAATCTACGAGCAGTACTTC.

The chain uses TRBV28 and TRBJ1-1; TRBD1 agrees at 7 bases. The CDR3 consists of 13 residues. Germline trimming cut 7 bases from V and 7 bases from J; bases unmatched to any gene: 9. CDR1 and CDR2 from the germline V gene are MDHEN and SYDVKM. CDR3 region: CASTLSGQFEAFF. The DNA for the CDR3 is TGTGCCAGCACCCTTTCGGGACAGTTTGAAGCTTTCTTT.

The V call is TRBV24-1, the J call TRBJ1-2, with TRBD1 matching over 7 bases. The CDR3 has 17 residues. CDR1 is KGHDR and CDR2 is SFDVKD in the germline V gene. V lost 4 bases to trimming and J lost 1 base; unmatched junction nucleotides: 11. The CDR3 sequence is CATSDRNPQGVNYGYTF. CDR3 bases: TGTGCCACCAGTGACCGCAACCCTCAGGGGGTTAACTATGGCTACACCTTC.

The rearrangement links TRBV5-4 to TRBJ1-4, with D possibly matching TRBD1 (5 bases). CDR1 is SGHNT, CDR2 YYREEE, per germline (reference sequence). The CDR3 length is 15 residues. Trimming stripped 4 bases from V and 0 bases from J, with 10 bases between. The CDR3 DNA reads TGTGCCAGCAGCCGAGGGGTCTCAACTAATGAAAAACTGTTTTTT. Its translation is CASSRGVSTNEKLFF.

The rearrangement uses TRBV27 and TRBJ2-2; D call uncertain. Germline loops: CDR1 MNHEY, CDR2 SMNVEV (reference sequence). This CDR3 has 15 amino acids. V was clipped by 4 bases and J by 3 bases, with 12 bases between them. This CDR3 reads CASSWSVIDTGELFF. The CDR3 bases are TGTGCCAGCAGTTGGTCAGTTATCGACACCGGGGAGCTGTTTTTT.

With respect to this clone: Other DNA sequences within the sample encode an identical CDR3. The chain couples TRBV5-6 to TRBJ1-5; D remains unclear. The V and J ends lost 2 bases and 2 bases respectively, with 5 bases between them. This CDR3 is built from 13 residues. Per the germline V gene, CDR1 is SGHDT and CDR2 is YYEEEE. The CDR3, as DNA: TGTGCCAGCAGCTTTGGGGGCAATCAGCCCCAGCATTTT. This translates into CASSFGGNQPQHF.

This chain uses TRBV30 with TRBJ2-7, with a possible D match to TRBD1 (6 bases). Germline assignment: CDR1 GTSNPN and CDR2 SVGIG (reference sequence). The V end lost 4 bases, the J end lost 3 bases, and 13 bases lay between the germline ends. This CDR3 is built from 13 residues. CDR3 amino acids: CAWTGAGRYEQYF. The DNA for the CDR3 is TGTGCCTGGACAGGGGCCGGGCGCTACGAGCAGTACTTC.

This sequence joins TRBV18 and TRBJ2-5, with 9 positions matching TRBD2. The CDR3 consists of 16 residues. Trimming removed 6 bases from V and 1 base from J; junction bases left unmatched: 9. CDR1 and CDR2 from the germline V gene are KGHSH and LQKENI. CDR3: CASSPGSGGFQETQYF. CDR3 sequence (DNA): TGTGCCAGCTCCCCCGGTAGCGGGGGTTTCCAAGAGACCCAGTACTTC.

V and J are TRBV19 and TRBJ2-7; D may be TRBD1 (5 bases). CDR1 LNHDA and CDR2 SQIVND come from the germline V gene (reference sequence). V shed 3 bases and J shed 0 bases, with 12 bases lying between them. CDR3 length equals 15 residues. The chain's CDR3 is CASSMTDGGSYEQYF. The CDR3 DNA is TGTGCCAGTAGTATGACAGACGGCGGCTCCTACGAGCAGTACTTC.

This chain links TRBV7-7 with TRBJ2-6; either TRBD1 or TRBD2 may fit D (5 bases each). V dropped 5 bases and J dropped 2 bases, with 19 bases sitting between them. CDR3 size: 18 residues. Looked up from germline, CDR1 is SSHAT and CDR2 is FNYEAQ (reference sequence). The CDR3 DNA is TGTGCCAGCAGCCCCTCGATAAGATCGGGGCCTGGGGCCAACGTCCTGACTTTC. This encodes CASSPSIRSGPGANVLTF.

In regard to this clone: Within the sample, other DNA sequences also encode this same CDR3. The chain carries TRBV19 and TRBJ1-5, with a weak D call TRBD1 (6 bases). Trimming cost V 1 base and J 2 bases, with 12 bases left between them. Germline CDR1 is LNHDA and CDR2 is SQIVND (reference sequence). The CDR3 sequence is 16 residues long. In DNA form, the CDR3 reads TGTGCCAGTAGTATAGGGGGGGGCGGAGGCAATCAGCCCCAGCATTTT. As protein: CASSIGGGGGNQPQHF.

J is TRBJ2-1 and V is TRBV5-1; D gene ambiguous. This CDR3 has 16 residues. Germline V gene sequence: CDR1 SGHRS, CDR2 YFSETQ. V was clipped by 1 base and J by 0 bases, with 11 bases between them. CDR3 nucleotides: TGCGCCAGCAGCTTGTTCATGCCTAGCTCCTACAATGAGCAGTTCTTC. It yields the protein CASSLFMPSSYNEQFF.